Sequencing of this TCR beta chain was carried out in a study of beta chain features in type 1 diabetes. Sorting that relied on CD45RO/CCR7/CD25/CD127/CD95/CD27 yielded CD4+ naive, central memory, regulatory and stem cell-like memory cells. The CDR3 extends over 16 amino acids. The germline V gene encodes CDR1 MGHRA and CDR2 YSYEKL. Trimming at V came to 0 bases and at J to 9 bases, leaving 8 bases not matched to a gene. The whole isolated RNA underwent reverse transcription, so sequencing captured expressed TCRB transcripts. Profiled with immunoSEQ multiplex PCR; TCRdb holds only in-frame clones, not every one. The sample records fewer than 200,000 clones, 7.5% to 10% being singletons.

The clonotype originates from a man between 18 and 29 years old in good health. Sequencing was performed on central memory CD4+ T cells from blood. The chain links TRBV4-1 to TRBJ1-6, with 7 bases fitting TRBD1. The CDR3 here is CASSQEGRGLGSPLHF. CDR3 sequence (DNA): TGCGCCAGCAGCCAAGAGGGCAGGGGGTTAGGTTCACCCCTCCACTTT.